These 22 T cell receptor beta chains originate from one sample sequenced in a study of T cells in women clearing cervical HPV infection. Produced via immunoSEQ multiplex PCR; TCRdb's table is partial and in-frame only. Its table lists about 41,000 clones. Sequencing used blood buffy coat. These receptors came from a woman aged 18 to 75 with a cervical HPV16 infection that either progressed to CIN3+ or cleared (not recorded which).

Note on this clone: The read terminates 3 residues ahead of where the CDR3 ends, so the germline J gene completes it. The chain couples TRBV19 to TRBJ2-4, with TRBD1 as a possible D gene (6 bases). CDR3 length: 16 amino acids. CDR1 and CDR2 from the germline V gene are LNHDA and SQIVND (reference sequence). The V gene lost 5 bases and the J gene lost 9 bases, with 23 bases spanning the gap. Here the CDR3 reads CASSGRQAGSMGIQYF. Partial CDR3 DNA: TGTGCCAGTAGTGGAAGACAGGCCGGCTCTATGGGCATT.

Comment on this clone: The read is 3 residues too short to cover the CDR3 end, so that end is filled in from the germline J gene. The chain uses TRBV10-2 and TRBJ2-1; 14 bases are shared with TRBD2. Germline-derived CDR1 and CDR2 are WSHSY and SAAADI. Trimming removed 4 bases from V and 6 bases from J; junction bases left unmatched: 2. The CDR3 loop spans 15 amino acids. Partial CDR3 DNA: TGCGCCAGCAGTGTGGGACTAGCGGGAGCCAATGAG. Translating gives CASSVGLAGANE. The full CDR3 reads CASSVGLAGANEQFF.

Regarding this clone: Read sequence stops 3 residues before the CDR3 end, and the germline J gene provides the missing end. This chain connects TRBV19 to TRBJ2-2; tentatively, D is TRBD1 (6 bases). Looked up from germline, CDR1 is LNHDA and CDR2 is SQIVND (reference sequence). The CDR3 covers 13 residues. With 7 bases removed from V and 9 bases from J, the gap between germline ends came to 15 bases. The sequenced part of the CDR3 DNA is TGTGCCAGTACGACAGGTGGGGACCGGGAG. It encodes CASTTGGDRE. The whole CDR3 sequence is CASTTGGDRELFF.

CDR3 DNA, as far as it was read: TGTGCCAGCAGCCCCGAAGAGGTTTTCTCCTACGAG. This gives the protein CASSPEEVFSYE. The whole CDR3 sequence is CASSPEEVFSYEQYF. The chain carries TRBV7-8 and TRBJ2-7; no clear D. The CDR3 end lies 3 residues beyond the end of the read and is filled in from the germline J gene. The CDR3 covers 15 residues. Per germline, CDR1 SGHVS and CDR2 FQNEAQ. With 5 bases removed from V and 0 bases from J, the gap between germline ends came to 14 bases. The whole variable domain, filled in from reference TRBV7-8 and TRBJ2-7, reads GAGVSQSPRYKVAKRGQDVALRCDPISGHVSLFWYQQALGQGPEFLTYFQNEAQLDKSGLPSDRFFAERPEGSVSTLKIQRTQQEDSAVYLCASSPEEVFSYEQYFGPGTRLTVT.

About this clone: The read halts 3 residues ahead of the CDR3 end, with the missing end drawn from the germline J gene. At the DNA level, this CDR3 is encoded by other sequences in the same sample as well. The chain uses TRBV2 and TRBJ2-7; tentatively, D is TRBD1 or TRBD2 (5 bases each). The V and J ends lost 8 bases and 4 bases respectively, with 15 bases between them. The CDR3 extends over 13 amino acids. The V gene's germline CDR1 is SNHLY and CDR2 FYNNEI. The sequenced CDR3 bases are TGTGCCAGCGAGAGGGGCAGTGGGTACGAG. Residues: CASERGSGYE. From start to end, the CDR3 is CASERGSGYEQYF. Supplemented by reference TRBV2 and TRBJ2-7, the full variable domain reads EPEVTQTPSHQVTQMGQEVILRCVPISNHLYFYWYRQILGQKVEFLVSFYNNEISEKSEIFDDQFSVERPDGSNFTLKIRSTKLEDSAMYFCASERGSGYEQYFGPGTRLTVT.

With respect to this clone: The CDR3 end lies 3 residues beyond the end of the read and is filled in from the germline J gene. The chain links TRBV4-1 to TRBJ2-3; D may be TRBD1 (6 bases). The V gene's germline CDR1 is MGHRA and CDR2 YSYEKL. CDR3 length: 15 residues. V was pared by 4 bases and J by 6 bases, with 17 bases between. The part of the CDR3 DNA that was read is TGCGCCAGCAGCCTAATGGGGGCCCGAGATGATACG. It is translated as CASSLMGARDDT. The entire CDR3 sequence reads CASSLMGARDDTQYF.

Turning to this clone: Read data end 3 residues before the CDR3 end; the end is taken from the germline J gene. The chain links TRBV20-1 to TRBJ1-1, with a possible D match to TRBD1 (6 bases). Trimming removed 1 base from V and 0 bases from J, with 9 bases in between. The CDR3 contains 14 residues. From germline, CDR1 is DFQATT and CDR2 SNEGSKA (reference sequence). The covered CDR3 bases are TGCAGTGCTAGAGGGGACAATATGAACACTGAA. This codes for CSARGDNMNTE. The full CDR3 protein reads CSARGDNMNTEAFF.

Comment on this clone: The read falls 3 residues short of the CDR3 end, and the missing part is taken from the germline J gene. The gene calls are TRBV23-1 and TRBJ2-5, with 10 bases that match TRBD1. TRBV23-1 is noted as an ORF with a role that remains uncertain. V trimming: 0 bases; J trimming: 5 bases; junction bases outside the gene matches: 3. The CDR3 length is 15 residues. CDR3 sequence: CASSQSRQGAETQYF. CDR3 DNA, as far as it was read: TGCGCCAGCAGTCAATCTCGACAGGGGGCGGAGACC.

Comment on this clone: Read data end 3 residues before the CDR3 end; the end is taken from the germline J gene. J is TRBJ1-1 and V is TRBV5-1, with 10 nucleotides matching TRBD1. With 5 bases clipped from V and 3 bases from J, the junction kept 7 bases outside the gene matches. CDR1 SGHRS and CDR2 YFSETQ come from the germline V gene. The CDR3 contains 15 residues. The CDR3 reads CASSQTGGRDTEAFF. The covered CDR3 bases are TGCGCCAGCAGTCAGACAGGGGGCCGGGACACTGAA.

As concerns this clone: Read data end 3 residues before the CDR3 end; the end is taken from the germline J gene. J is TRBJ2-3 and V is TRBV19; 9 positions agree with TRBD1. Germline V gene lookup returns CDR1 LNHDA and CDR2 SQIVND (reference sequence). The CDR3 spans 14 residues. The V and J ends lost 3 bases and 4 bases, in that order; junction bases with no gene match: 2. CDR3 sequence reads: CASSMGTGPDTQYF. The sequenced CDR3 bases are TGTGCCAGTAGTATGGGGACAGGGCCAGATACG.

In the case of this clone: The missing CDR3 end, 3 residues past where the read stops, is filled in from the germline J gene. The V and J genes are TRBV2 and TRBJ2-5; 8 bases match TRBD1. CDR1 and CDR2 from the germline V gene are SNHLY and FYNNEI. The CDR3 totals 12 residues. Germline trimming cut 9 bases from V and 7 bases from J; bases unmatched to any gene: 7. The CDR3: CASGPGQGTQYF. The CDR3 bases that were read are TGTGCCAGTGGACCTGGACAGGGGACC.

Comment on this clone: The CDR3 end lies 3 residues beyond the end of the read and is filled in from the germline J gene. The genes are TRBV20-1 and TRBJ1-2; perhaps TRBD1 as D (5 bases). V lost 0 bases and J 2 bases, leaving 13 bases between the germline ends. The CDR3 is 15 amino acids. CDR1 and CDR2 (germline): DFQATT, SNEGSKA (reference sequence). The covered CDR3 bases are TGCAGTGCTAGAGATCGTACAGGTTCGAACTATGGC. Protein product: CSARDRTGSNYG. The complete CDR3 protein is CSARDRTGSNYGYTF.

Worth noting for this clone: The read gets to within 3 residues of the CDR3 end, and the germline J gene fills in the rest. This chain joins TRBV5-1 and TRBJ1-1, with TRBD1 as a possible D gene (5 bases). CDR1 SGHRS and CDR2 YFSETQ come from the germline V gene. This CDR3 has 15 amino acids. Trimming pared 4 bases from V and 0 bases from J, leaving 13 bases between. The sequenced CDR3 bases are TGCGCCAGCAGCCCAAACCACAGGCTGAACACTGAA. Protein: CASSPNHRLNTE. The whole CDR3 protein is CASSPNHRLNTEAFF.

About this clone: Sequencing ends 3 residues short of the CDR3 end; the germline J gene provides the rest. The chain uses TRBV7-2 and TRBJ1-6, with D possibly TRBD1 on 5 matching bases. The CDR3 is made up of 15 amino acids. Germline CDR1 is SGHTA and CDR2 is FQGNSA. The V end was cut by 2 bases, the J end by 7 bases, with 12 bases between. The sequenced part of the CDR3 DNA is TGTGCCAGCAGCTTAAAGGGCGGGGGAAATTCACCC. Amino acids: CASSLKGGGNSP. The entire CDR3 protein is CASSLKGGGNSPLHF. The full variable domain, completed using reference TRBV7-2 and TRBJ1-6, is GAGVSQSPSNKVTEKGKDVELRCDPISGHTALYWYRQSLGQGLEFLIYFQGNSAPDKSGLPSDRFSAERTGGSVSTLTIQRTQQEDSAVYLCASSLKGGGNSPLHFGNGTRLTVT.

CDR3 sequence reads: CSARDRGRGIMNTEAFF. The part of the CDR3 DNA that was read is TGCAGTGCTAGAGATCGTGGCAGGGGGATCATGAACACTGAA. The rearrangement links TRBV20-1 to TRBJ1-1; 7 positions match TRBD1. Read sequence stops 3 residues before the CDR3 end, and the germline J gene provides the missing end. Germline V gene sequence: CDR1 DFQATT, CDR2 SNEGSKA (reference sequence). Germline trimming cut 0 bases from V and 0 bases from J; bases unmatched to any gene: 10. The CDR3 consists of 17 residues.

CDR3: CASSGGGNYGYTF. CDR3 bases read: TGTGCCAGCAGCGGCGGAGGTAACTATGGC. The V gene is TRBV28, the J gene TRBJ1-2; D remains ambiguous. The CDR3 end is not reached by the read, which stops 3 residues before it; the germline J gene fills it in. V was pared by 6 bases and J by 1 base, with 9 bases between. This CDR3 has 13 residues. Germline loops: CDR1 MDHEN, CDR2 SYDVKM.

On this clone: Sequencing ends 3 residues short of the CDR3 end; the germline J gene provides the rest. The V call is TRBV18, the J call TRBJ1-1; 7 bases are a match to TRBD1. Germline V lookup: CDR1 KGHSH, CDR2 LQKENI. CDR3 length: 14 residues. V shed 4 bases and J 2 bases; nucleotides not matched to a gene: 4. This CDR3 reads CASSLGTDNTEAFF. CDR3 bases read: TGTGCCAGCTCACTAGGGACAGACAACACTGAA.

On this clone itself: From the germline J gene comes the end of the CDR3, since the read stops 3 residues before it. V usage is TRBV20-1 and J usage is TRBJ2-4; unclear D gene. Trimming pared 0 bases from V and 1 base from J, leaving 16 bases between. The CDR3 is 17 residues long. Germline CDR1 reads DFQATT; CDR2 reads SNEGSKA (reference sequence). The CDR3 bases that were read are TGCAGTGCTAGAGATTCTATCTCGTTAGGGGCCAAAAACATT. The encoded protein is CSARDSISLGAKNI. The CDR3 as a whole reads CSARDSISLGAKNIQYF.

Regarding this clone: Read sequence stops 3 residues before the CDR3 end, and the germline J gene provides the missing end. The chain uses TRBV6-2 or TRBV6-3 and TRBJ2-6, with TRBD2 as a possible D gene (7 bases). Trimming shortened V by 6 bases and J by 4 bases, and 10 bases separated the two germline ends. Germline CDR1 MNHEY, CDR2 SVGEGT. The CDR3 runs 14 residues. The CDR3 reads CASRGGRGANVLTF. CDR3 DNA, as far as it was read: TGTGCCAGCAGGGGGGGGCGCGGGGCCAACGTC.

Comment on this clone: The missing CDR3 end, 3 residues past where the read stops, is filled in from the germline J gene. The chain combines TRBV20-1 with TRBJ2-3, with D maybe TRBD2 (6 bases). Trimming removed 1 base from V and 2 bases from J, with 19 bases in between. CDR1 is DFQATT, CDR2 SNEGSKA, per germline (reference sequence). This CDR3 is built from 17 residues. The CDR3 loop reads CSARAFGGIRDTDTQYF. The part of the CDR3 DNA that was read is TGCAGTGCTAGAGCCTTCGGGGGAATACGGGACACAGATACG.

Concerning this clone: The CDR3 is cut off 3 residues early in the read; its end comes from the germline J gene. The chain combines TRBV5-1 with TRBJ1-2, with D unclear. The germline CDR1 and CDR2 sequences are SGHRS and YFSETQ. Trimming shortened V by 4 bases and J by 1 base, and 14 bases separated the two germline ends. This CDR3 contains 15 residues. CDR3 sequence reads: CASSEEAGLNYGYTF. CDR3 DNA, as far as it was read: TGCGCCAGCAGCGAAGAGGCAGGCCTTAACTATGGC.

Concerning this clone: The read ends 3 residues before the CDR3 terminus; that terminus is restored from the germline J gene. The chain is built from TRBV10-3 and TRBJ1-1; TRBD1 might be the D (5 bases). V was clipped by 10 bases and J by 0 bases, with 15 bases between them. This CDR3 spans 14 amino acids. Germline values: CDR1 ENHRY, CDR2 SYGVKD. CDR3 bases read: TGTGCCACGCTTGGGGCAACCATGAACACTGAA. It codes for CATLGATMNTE. The CDR3 in its entirety is CATLGATMNTEAFF.